Listed here are 9 T cell receptor beta chains from one sample, sequenced in a study of shared clonotypes between healthy human individuals. The protocol was immunoSEQ multiplex PCR, while the TCRdb copy is restricted to in-frame clones and leaves out a portion. The sample has 950,000 to 1,300,000 clones, around 76% seen once. Specimen: memory CD4+ T cells sorted from blood. Subset denoted: CD45RA-negative fraction. These receptors were taken from a man younger than 30 in good health.

This sequence joins TRBV30 and TRBJ2-5, with TRBD2 matching 7 bases. CDR1 is GTSNPN, CDR2 SVGIG, per germline (reference sequence). The CDR3 length is 13 residues. J gave up 4 bases and V 7 bases, and 9 bases lay outside the gene matches. The CDR3 is CASKVAGGETQYF. In DNA form, the CDR3 reads TGTGCCTCTAAAGTAGCGGGCGGAGAGACCCAGTACTTC.

In the case of this clone: Other DNA sequences from this sample encode an identical CDR3 as well. The V and J genes are TRBV9 and TRBJ1-2, with D unclear. Trimming pared 0 bases from V and 4 bases from J, leaving 7 bases between. The CDR3 runs to 13 residues. Germline-derived CDR1 and CDR2 are SGDLS and YYNGEE. In nucleotides, the CDR3 is TGTGCCAGCAGCGTAGCCCTAGGCTATGGCTACACCTTC. This encodes CASSVALGYGYTF.

The V gene is TRBV9, the J gene TRBJ2-2; 8 positions agree with TRBD2. Germline-derived CDR1 and CDR2 are SGDLS and YYNGEE. This CDR3 has 14 amino acids. Germline trimming cut 7 bases from V and 0 bases from J; bases unmatched to any gene: 2. CDR3 amino acids: CASETSANTGELFF. The CDR3 coding sequence is TGTGCCAGCGAGACTAGCGCGAACACCGGGGAGCTGTTTTTT.

This chain links TRBV7-2 with TRBJ2-3; TRBD2 agrees at 7 bases. The CDR3 is 13 amino acids. V was pared by 0 bases and J by 8 bases, with 2 bases of the junction left unmatched. Germline V gives CDR1 SGHTA, CDR2 FQGNSA. The CDR3 spells CASSLAGLGTQYF. The CDR3 DNA reads as TGTGCCAGCAGCTTAGCCGGACTAGGTACGCAGTATTTT.

V gene TRBV6-4 combines with J gene TRBJ2-3; TRBD2 agrees at 12 bases. The CDR3 runs 18 residues. Trimming took 6 bases from V and 1 from J; bases not matched to a gene: 11. Looked up from germline, CDR1 is MRHNA and CDR2 is SNTAGT. The CDR3 DNA reads as TGTGCCAGCAGCCCTATAACTAGCGGGAGGCTGGGCACAGATACGCAGTATTTT. Translation: CASSPITSGRLGTDTQYF.

The genes are TRBV15 and TRBJ2-7, with 9 bases identical to TRBD2. The CDR3 spans 17 residues. Trimming took 0 bases from V and 2 from J; bases not matched to a gene: 8. Germline CDR1 LNHNV, CDR2 YYDKDF (reference sequence). The CDR3 loop is CATSRDWGLAGTYEQYF. The CDR3 nucleotides are TGTGCCACCAGCAGAGATTGGGGACTAGCCGGAACCTACGAGCAGTACTTC.

This sequence joins TRBV9 and TRBJ2-6; D possibly uses TRBD1 or TRBD2 (7 bases each). V was trimmed by 3 bases and J by 4 bases, leaving 17 bases between them. Germline V gene sequence: CDR1 SGDLS, CDR2 YYNGEE. This CDR3 has 17 amino acids. CDR3 DNA: TGTGCCAGCAGCGCCTCAGGGGGGGCGCAAGGGGCCAACGTCCTGACTTTC. Protein sequence: CASSASGGAQGANVLTF.

This clone was counted once. The rearrangement uses TRBV10-3 and TRBJ2-3, with 8 bases identical to TRBD2. The CDR3 extends over 15 amino acids. V gave up 3 bases and J gave up 3 bases; unmatched junction bases: 5. Per the germline V gene, CDR1 is ENHRY and CDR2 is SYGVKD. The CDR3 region has the DNA TGTGCCATCAGTGACGAGCGGGGGAAAACAGATACGCAGTATTTT. Translating gives CAISDERGKTDTQYF.

The gene calls are TRBV29-1 and TRBJ2-3; D not resolved. Germline loops: CDR1 SQVTM, CDR2 ANQGSEA. With 4 bases removed from V and 5 bases from J, the gap between germline ends came to 13 bases. The CDR3 has 13 amino acids. CDR3 DNA: TGCAGCGTTGGAACGGGCACGGTAGATACGCAGTATTTT. It codes for CSVGTGTVDTQYF.